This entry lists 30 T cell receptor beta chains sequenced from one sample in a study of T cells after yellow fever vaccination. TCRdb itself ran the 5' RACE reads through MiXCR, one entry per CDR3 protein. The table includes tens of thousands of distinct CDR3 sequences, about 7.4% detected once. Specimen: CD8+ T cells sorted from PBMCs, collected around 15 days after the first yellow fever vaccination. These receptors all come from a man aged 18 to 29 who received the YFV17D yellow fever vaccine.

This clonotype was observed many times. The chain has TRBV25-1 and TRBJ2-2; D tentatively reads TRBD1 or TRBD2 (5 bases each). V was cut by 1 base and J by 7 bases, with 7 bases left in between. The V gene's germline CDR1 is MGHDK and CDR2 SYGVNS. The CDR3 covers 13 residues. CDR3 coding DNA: TGTGCCAGCAGTGAATCTGGGGGCGGGGAGCTGTTTTTT. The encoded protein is CASSESGGGELFF.

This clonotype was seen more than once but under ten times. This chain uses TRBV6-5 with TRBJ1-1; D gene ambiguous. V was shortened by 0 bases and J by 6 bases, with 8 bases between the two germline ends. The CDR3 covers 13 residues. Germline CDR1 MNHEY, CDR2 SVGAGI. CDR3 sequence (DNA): TGTGCCAGCAGTTACTCAGGCGGGTCTGAAGCTTTCTTT. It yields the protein CASSYSGGSEAFF.

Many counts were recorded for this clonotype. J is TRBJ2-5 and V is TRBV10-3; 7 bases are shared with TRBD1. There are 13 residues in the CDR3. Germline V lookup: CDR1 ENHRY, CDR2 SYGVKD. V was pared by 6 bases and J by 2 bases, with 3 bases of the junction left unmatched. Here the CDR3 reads CAIRQGYQETQYF. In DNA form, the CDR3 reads TGTGCCATCAGACAGGGGTATCAAGAGACCCAGTACTTC.

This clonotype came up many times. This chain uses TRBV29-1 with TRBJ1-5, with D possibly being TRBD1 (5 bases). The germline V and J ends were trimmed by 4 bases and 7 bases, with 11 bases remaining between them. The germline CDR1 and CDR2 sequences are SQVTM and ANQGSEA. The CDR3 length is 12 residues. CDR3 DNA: TGCAGCGTTGGTGGGGCTACCCAGCCCCAGCATTTT. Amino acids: CSVGGATQPQHF.

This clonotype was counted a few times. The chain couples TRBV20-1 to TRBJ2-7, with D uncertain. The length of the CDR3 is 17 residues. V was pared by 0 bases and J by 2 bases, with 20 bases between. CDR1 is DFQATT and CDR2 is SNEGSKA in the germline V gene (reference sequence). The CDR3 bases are TGCAGTGCTAGAGATCATGGAGCAGGTATAAATCCCTACGAGCAGTACTTC. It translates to CSARDHGAGINPYEQYF.

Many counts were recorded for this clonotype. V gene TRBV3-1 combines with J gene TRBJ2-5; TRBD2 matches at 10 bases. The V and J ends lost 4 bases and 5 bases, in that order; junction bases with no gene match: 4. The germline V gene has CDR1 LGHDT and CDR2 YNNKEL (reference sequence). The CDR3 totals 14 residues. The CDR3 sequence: CASSPTSGAETQYF. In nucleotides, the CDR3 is TGTGCCAGCAGCCCCACTAGCGGGGCCGAGACCCAGTACTTC.

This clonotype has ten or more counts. The CDR3 DNA follows: TGCGCCAGCAGCCAAGTCGGAGGGATCCGAGTGACGGTAAACAATGAGCAGTTCTTC. Protein sequence: CASSQVGGIRVTVNNEQFF. This rearrangement joins TRBV4-1 to TRBJ2-1; D is perhaps TRBD2 (6 bases). The CDR3 length is 19 residues. Germline CDR1 MGHRA, CDR2 YSYEKL. V shed 1 base and J shed 5 bases, with 24 bases lying between them.

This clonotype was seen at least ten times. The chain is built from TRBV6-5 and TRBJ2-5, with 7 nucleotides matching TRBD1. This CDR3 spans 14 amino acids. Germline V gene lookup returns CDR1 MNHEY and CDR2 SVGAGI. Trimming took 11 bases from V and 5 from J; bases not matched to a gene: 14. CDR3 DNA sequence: TGTGCCGCCGACCGACAGGGAAGAGGGGAGACCCAGTACTTC. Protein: CAADRQGRGETQYF.

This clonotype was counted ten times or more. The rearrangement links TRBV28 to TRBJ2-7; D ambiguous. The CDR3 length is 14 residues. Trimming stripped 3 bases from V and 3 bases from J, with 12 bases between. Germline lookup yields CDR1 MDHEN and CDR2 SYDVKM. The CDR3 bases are TGTGCCAGCAGTTTCCTCGACAATTACTACGAGCAGTACGTC. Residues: CASSFLDNYYEQYV.

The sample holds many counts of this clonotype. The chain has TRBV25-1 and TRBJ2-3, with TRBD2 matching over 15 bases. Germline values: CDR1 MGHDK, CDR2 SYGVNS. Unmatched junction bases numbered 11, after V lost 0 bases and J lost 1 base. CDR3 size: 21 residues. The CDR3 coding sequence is TGTGCCAGCAGTGAATACCCTCGGACTAGCGGGGGGGGATTAGGCACAGATACGCAGTATTTT. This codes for CASSEYPRTSGGGLGTDTQYF.

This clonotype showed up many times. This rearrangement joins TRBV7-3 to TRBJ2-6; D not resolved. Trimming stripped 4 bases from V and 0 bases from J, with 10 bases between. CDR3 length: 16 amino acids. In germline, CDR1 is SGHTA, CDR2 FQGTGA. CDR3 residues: CASSSVVSSGANVLTF. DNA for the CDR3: TGTGCCAGCAGCTCCGTGGTTAGCTCTGGGGCCAACGTCCTGACTTTC.

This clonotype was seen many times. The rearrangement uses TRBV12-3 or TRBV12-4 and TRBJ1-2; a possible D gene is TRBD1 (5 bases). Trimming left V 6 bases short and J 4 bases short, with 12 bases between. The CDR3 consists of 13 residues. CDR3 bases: TGTGCCAGCAGCCTCGGGGCCAGCTATGGCTACACCTTC. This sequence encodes CASSLGASYGYTF.

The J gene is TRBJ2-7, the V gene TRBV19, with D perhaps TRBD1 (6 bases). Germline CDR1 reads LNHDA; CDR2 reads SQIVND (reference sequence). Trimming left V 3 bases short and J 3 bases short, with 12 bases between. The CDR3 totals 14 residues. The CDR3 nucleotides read TGTGCCAGTAGTATCGAGCAGGGGAGCTACGAGCAGTACTTC. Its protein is CASSIEQGSYEQYF. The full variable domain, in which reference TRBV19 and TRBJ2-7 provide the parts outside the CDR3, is DGGITQSPKYLFRKEGQNVTLSCEQNLNHDAMYWYRQDPGQGLRLIYYSQIVNDFQKGDIAEGYSVSREKKESFPLTVTSAQKNPTAFYLCASSIEQGSYEQYFGPGTRLTVT.

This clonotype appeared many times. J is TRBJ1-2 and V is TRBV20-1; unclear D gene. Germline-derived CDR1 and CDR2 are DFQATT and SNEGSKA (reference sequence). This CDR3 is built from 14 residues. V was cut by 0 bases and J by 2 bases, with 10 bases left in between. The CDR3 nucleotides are TGCAGTGCTAGAGATCTAGGGTTAAACTATGGCTACACCTTC. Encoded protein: CSARDLGLNYGYTF.

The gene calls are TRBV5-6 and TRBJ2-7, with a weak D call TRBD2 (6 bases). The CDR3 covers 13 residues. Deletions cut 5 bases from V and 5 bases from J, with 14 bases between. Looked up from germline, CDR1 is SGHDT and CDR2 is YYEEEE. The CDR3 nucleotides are TGTGCCAGCAGATTATCCGGGACTGACGAGCAGTACGTC. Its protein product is CASRLSGTDEQYV.

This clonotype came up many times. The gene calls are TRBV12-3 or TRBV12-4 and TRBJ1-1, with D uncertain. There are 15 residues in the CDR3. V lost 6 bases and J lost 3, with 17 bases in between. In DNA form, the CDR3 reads TGTGCCAGCAGCAGCCTTCACTCTGTGGACACTGAAGCTTTCTTT. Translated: CASSSLHSVDTEAFF.

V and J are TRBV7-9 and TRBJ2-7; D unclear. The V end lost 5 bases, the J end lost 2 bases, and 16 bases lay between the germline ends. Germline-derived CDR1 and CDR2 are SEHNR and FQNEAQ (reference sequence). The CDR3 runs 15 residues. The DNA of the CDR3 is TGTGCCAGCAGCACCGGGCTCCGCCGGACCTACGAGCAGTACTTC. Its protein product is CASSTGLRRTYEQYF.

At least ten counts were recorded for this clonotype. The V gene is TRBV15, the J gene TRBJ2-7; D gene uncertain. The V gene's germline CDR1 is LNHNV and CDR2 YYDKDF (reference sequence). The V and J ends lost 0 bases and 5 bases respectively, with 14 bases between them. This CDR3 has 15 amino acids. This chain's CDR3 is CATSRDRIINHEQYV. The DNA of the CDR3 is TGTGCCACCAGCAGAGATCGTATTATTAACCACGAGCAGTACGTC.

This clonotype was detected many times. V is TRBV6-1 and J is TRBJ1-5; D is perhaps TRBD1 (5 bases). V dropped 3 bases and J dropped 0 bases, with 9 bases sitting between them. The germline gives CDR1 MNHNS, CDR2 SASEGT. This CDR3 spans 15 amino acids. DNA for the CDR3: TGTGCCAGCAGTGAGTGGGGGGGTAGCAATCAGCCCCAGCATTTT. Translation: CASSEWGGSNQPQHF.

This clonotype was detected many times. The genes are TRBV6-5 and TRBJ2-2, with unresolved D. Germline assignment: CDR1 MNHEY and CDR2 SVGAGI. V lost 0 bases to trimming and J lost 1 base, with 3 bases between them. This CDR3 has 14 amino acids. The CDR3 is CASSYSVNTGELFF. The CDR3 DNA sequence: TGTGCCAGCAGTTACTCTGTGAACACCGGGGAGCTGTTTTTT.

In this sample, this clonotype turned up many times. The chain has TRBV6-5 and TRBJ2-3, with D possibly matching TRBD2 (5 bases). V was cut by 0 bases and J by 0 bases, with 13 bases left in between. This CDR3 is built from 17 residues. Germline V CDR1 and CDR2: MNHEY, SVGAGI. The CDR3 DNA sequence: TGTGCCAGCAGTTACTCATATATGGACTCTAGCACAGATACGCAGTATTTT. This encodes CASSYSYMDSSTDTQYF.

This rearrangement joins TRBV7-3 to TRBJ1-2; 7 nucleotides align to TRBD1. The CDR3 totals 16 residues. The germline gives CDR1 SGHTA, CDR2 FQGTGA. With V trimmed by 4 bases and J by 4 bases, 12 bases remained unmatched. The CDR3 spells CASSSQGGQGLYGYTF. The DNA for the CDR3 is TGTGCCAGCAGCTCCCAGGGGGGCCAGGGACTCTATGGCTACACCTTC.

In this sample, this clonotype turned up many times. CDR3 loop: CASSPARGGERETQYF. The DNA of the CDR3 is TGTGCCAGCAGCCCAGCTCGCGGGGGGGAAAGGGAGACCCAGTACTTC. The V call is TRBV7-6, the J call TRBJ2-5; 9 nucleotides agree with TRBD2. The CDR3 has 16 amino acids. The germline V gene encodes CDR1 SGHVS and CDR2 FNYEAQ. The V and J ends lost 5 bases and 5 bases, in that order; junction bases with no gene match: 12.

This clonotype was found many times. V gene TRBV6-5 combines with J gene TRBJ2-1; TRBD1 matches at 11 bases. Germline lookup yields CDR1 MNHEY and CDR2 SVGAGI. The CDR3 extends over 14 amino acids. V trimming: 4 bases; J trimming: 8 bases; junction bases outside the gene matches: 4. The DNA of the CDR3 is TGTGCCAGCAGTTCGGGACAGGGGGGAGATGAGCAGTTCTTC. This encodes CASSSGQGGDEQFF.

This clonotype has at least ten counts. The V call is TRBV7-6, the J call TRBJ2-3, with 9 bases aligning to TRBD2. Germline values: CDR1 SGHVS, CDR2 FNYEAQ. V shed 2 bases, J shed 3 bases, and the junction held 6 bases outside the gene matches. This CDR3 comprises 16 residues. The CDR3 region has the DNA TGTGCCAGCAGCTTAATAACGAGCGGGGGGACAGATACGCAGTATTTT. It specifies CASSLITSGGTDTQYF.

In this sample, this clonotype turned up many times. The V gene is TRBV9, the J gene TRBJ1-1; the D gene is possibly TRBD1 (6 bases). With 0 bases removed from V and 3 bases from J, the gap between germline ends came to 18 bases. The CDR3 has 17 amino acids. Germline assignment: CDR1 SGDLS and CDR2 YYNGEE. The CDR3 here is CASSVVILQGFDTEAFF. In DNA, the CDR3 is TGTGCCAGCAGCGTAGTAATCTTACAGGGTTTCGACACTGAAGCTTTCTTT.

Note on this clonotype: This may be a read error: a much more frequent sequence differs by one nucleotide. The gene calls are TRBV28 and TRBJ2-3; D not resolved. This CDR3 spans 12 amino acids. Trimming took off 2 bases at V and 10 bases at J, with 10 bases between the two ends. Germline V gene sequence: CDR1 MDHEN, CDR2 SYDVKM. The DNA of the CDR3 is TGTGCCAGCAGTTTAGGATCCGATGCGCAGTATTTT. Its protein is CASSLGSDAQYF. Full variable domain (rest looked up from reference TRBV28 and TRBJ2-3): DVKVTQSSRYLVKRTGEKVFLECVQDMDHENMFWYRQDPGLGLRLIYFSYDVKMKEKGDIPEGYSVSREKKERFSLILESASTNQTSMYLCASSLGSDAQYFGPGTRLTVL.

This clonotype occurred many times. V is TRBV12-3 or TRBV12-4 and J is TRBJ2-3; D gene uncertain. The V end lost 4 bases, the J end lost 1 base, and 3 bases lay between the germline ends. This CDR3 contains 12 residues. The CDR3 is CASSWGTDTQYF. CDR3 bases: TGTGCCAGCAGTTGGGGCACAGATACGCAGTATTTT.

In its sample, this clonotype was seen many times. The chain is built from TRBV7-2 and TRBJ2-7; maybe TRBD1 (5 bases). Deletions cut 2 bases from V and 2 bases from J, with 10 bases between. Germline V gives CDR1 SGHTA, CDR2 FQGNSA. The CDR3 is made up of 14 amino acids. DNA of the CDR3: TGTGCCAGCAGCTTAACCCCAGGGACCTACGAGCAGTACGTC. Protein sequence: CASSLTPGTYEQYV.

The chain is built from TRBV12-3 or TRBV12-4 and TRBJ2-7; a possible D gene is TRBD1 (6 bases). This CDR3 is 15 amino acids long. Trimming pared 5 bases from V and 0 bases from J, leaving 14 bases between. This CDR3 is CASSIWDIGSYEQYF. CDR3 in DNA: TGTGCCAGCAGTATCTGGGACATAGGCTCCTACGAGCAGTACTTC.